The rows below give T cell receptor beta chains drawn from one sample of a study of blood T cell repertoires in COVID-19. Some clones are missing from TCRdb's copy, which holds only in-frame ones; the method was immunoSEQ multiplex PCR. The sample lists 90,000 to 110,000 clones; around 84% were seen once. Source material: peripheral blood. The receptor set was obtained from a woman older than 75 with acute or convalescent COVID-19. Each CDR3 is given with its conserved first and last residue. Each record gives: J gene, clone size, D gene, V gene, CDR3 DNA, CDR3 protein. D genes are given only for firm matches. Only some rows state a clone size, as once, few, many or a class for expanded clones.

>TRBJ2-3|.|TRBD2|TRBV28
TGTGCCAGCAGTGGGACCTTCGGACTAGCGGGAGTTATCACAGATACGCAGTATTTT
CASSGTFGLAGVITDTQYF
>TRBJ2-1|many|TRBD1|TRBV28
TGTGCCAGCAGTAGACAGGGAGTCTACAATGAGCAGTTCTTC
CASSRQGVYNEQFF
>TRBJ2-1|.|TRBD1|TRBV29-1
TGCAGCGGAGACAGGGGTGGGAATGAGCAGTTCTTC
CSGDRGGNEQFF
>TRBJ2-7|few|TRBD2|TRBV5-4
TGTGCCAGCAGCTTGGCGGGAGGGGGAGGGGAGCAGTACTTC
CASSLAGGGGEQYF
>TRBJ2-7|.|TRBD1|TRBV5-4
TGTGCCAGCAGCTACTACGGACAGGGAGGCGACGAGCAGTACTTC
CASSYYGQGGDEQYF
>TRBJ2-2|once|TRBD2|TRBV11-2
TGTGCCAGCAGCTTCCGACTAGCGGGAGGGCTAAACACCGGGGAGCTGTTTTTT
CASSFRLAGGLNTGELFF
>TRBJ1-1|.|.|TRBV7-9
TGTGCCAGCAGGAACTCGGCAGCCATCGGGGCTTTCTTT
CASRNSAAIGAFF
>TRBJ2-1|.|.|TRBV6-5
TGTGCCAGCAGCCAGGAGGGCTCCTACAATGAGCAGTTCTTC
CASSQEGSYNEQFF
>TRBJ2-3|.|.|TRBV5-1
TGCGCCAGCAGCCTAGGACAGCAGGGAGATACGCAGTATTTT
CASSLGQQGDTQYF
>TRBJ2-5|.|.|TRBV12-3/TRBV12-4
TGTGCCAGCAGTTGGGAGTACCAAGAGACCCAGTACTTC
CASSWEYQETQYF
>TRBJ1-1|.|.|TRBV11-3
TGTGCCAGCAGCTTGGCAGGGCGAACTGAAGCTTTCTTT
CASSLAGRTEAFF
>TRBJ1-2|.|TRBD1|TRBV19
TGTGCCAGTAGTATAGCCCCTATGGACAGGACTAACTATGGCTACACCTTC
CASSIAPMDRTNYGYTF
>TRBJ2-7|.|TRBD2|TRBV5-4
TGTGCCAGCAGCTTGTTGGCGGCTAGCGGCTCCTACGAGCAGTACTTC
CASSLLAASGSYEQYF
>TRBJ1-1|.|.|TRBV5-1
TGCGCCAGCAGCTTGGAGGCAGGGCGGAAAGCTTTCTTT
CASSLEAGRKAFF
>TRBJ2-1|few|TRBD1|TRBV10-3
TGTGCCATCAAGGGACAGGGCTACAATGAGCAGTTCTTC
CAIKGQGYNEQFF
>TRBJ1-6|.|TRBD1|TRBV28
TGTGCCAGCAGTGGGCAGGGGGCGCTTAATTCACCCCTCCACTTT
CASSGQGALNSPLHF
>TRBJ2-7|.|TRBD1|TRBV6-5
TGTGCCAGCAGTACGGTGGGGACAGGCTTCTACGAGCAGTACTTC
CASSTVGTGFYEQYF
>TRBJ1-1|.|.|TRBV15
TGTGCCACCAGCCCCGGGGGTATGAACACTGAAGCTTTCTTT
CATSPGGMNTEAFF
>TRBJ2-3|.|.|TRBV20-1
TGCAGTGCTAGCCCCTCGGATACGCAGTATTTT
CSASPSDTQYF
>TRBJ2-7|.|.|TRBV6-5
TGTGCCAGCACCCCGACAGGGAGGTACGAGCAGTACTTC
CASTPTGRYEQYF
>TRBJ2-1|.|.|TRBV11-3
TGTGCCAGCAGCTTCTGGGAGGACCCCTACAATGAGCAGTTCTTC
CASSFWEDPYNEQFF
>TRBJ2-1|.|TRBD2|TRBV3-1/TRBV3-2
TGTGCCAGCAGCCGCGGGACTATTGCCTCCTACAATGAGCAGTTCTTC
CASSRGTIASYNEQFF
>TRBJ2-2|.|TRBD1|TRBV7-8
TGTGCCAGCAGCTCCGCCTTGGACAGGGTCACCGGGGAGCTGTTTTTT
CASSSALDRVTGELFF
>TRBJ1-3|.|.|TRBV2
TGTGCCAGCAGTGAATTGAGAGCGGTGGGAAACACCATATATTTT
CASSELRAVGNTIYF
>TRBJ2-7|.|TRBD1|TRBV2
TGTGCCAGCAGTAGACAGGGGGAAGAGCAGTACTTC
CASSRQGEEQYF
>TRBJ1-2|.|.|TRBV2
TGTGCCAGCAGTGACGACAGCTATGGCTACACCTTC
CASSDDSYGYTF
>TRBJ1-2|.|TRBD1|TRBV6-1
TGTGCCAGCAGTGTACCGTGGGGACAGGATAACTATGGCTACACCTTC
CASSVPWGQDNYGYTF
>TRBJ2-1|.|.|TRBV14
TGTGCCAGCAGCCGGACAATGGGCTCCTACAATGAGCAGTTCTTC
CASSRTMGSYNEQFF
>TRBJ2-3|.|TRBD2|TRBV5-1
TGCGCCAGCAGCTTCCGGACTAGCGGGAGTTCAGATACGCAGTATTTT
CASSFRTSGSSDTQYF
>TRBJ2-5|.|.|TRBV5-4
TGTGCCAGCAGCTTGGACAGTGTGCAAGAGACCCAGTACTTC
CASSLDSVQETQYF
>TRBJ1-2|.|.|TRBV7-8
TGTGCCAGCAGCATTCAGACAGCTACTAACTATGGCTACACCTTC
CASSIQTATNYGYTF
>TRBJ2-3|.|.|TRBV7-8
TGTGCCAGCAGAGACAGCCGTTATGATACGCAGTATTTT
CASRDSRYDTQYF